This T cell receptor beta chain was sequenced during a study of shared clonotypes between healthy human individuals. Overall study context: Donor composition was a couple of women and three men, aged 18 to 49. Points from the study as a whole: Naive CD4 clonotype sharing across four donors was around 5.5%.

Clones were sequenced by immunoSEQ multiplex PCR, and TCRdb holds only the in-frame ones, with some missing. This table has roughly 1,500,000 clones, around 98.5% appearing once. Every one of the donors was a Caucasian adult that lived in Nashville, Tennessee. Note on this clone: Its target is not known.

V dropped 6 bases and J dropped 9; count of bases not matched to a gene: 13. The germline V gene has CDR1 MNHNS and CDR2 SASEGT. This CDR3 is built from 15 residues. The TCR sequence derives from a young man in good health. This chain connects TRBV6-1 to TRBJ2-1; 8 nucleotides match TRBD2. Material: naive CD4+ T cells sorted from blood. Subset specified: CD45RA+ positively selected. The CDR3 here is CASSYTSGQKGEQFF. The CDR3 DNA is TGTGCCAGCAGCTATACTAGCGGACAAAAGGGTGAGCAGTTCTTC.